The 32 T cell receptor beta chains given below trace back to one sample, sequenced in a study of cytomegalovirus exposure and HLA in healthy donors. Clones were read by immunoSEQ multiplex PCR, and TCRdb kept only the in-frame ones, dropping some. The top ten clones hold 2% to 2.5% of a sample with roughly 56,000 clones, roughly nine tenths of them seen once. The sequenced sample consisted of PBMCs. Every receptor here comes from a woman in her thirties in good health and CMV-seronegative.

This chain joins TRBV9 and TRBJ2-5, with D maybe TRBD1 (7 bases). The ends were cut back, 2 bases at V and 2 bases at J, with 13 bases in the middle. The length of the CDR3 is 15 residues. Germline loops: CDR1 SGDLS, CDR2 YYNGEE. The CDR3 DNA follows: TGTGCCAGCAGCGTGGGGGGACAGATACAAGAGACCCAGTACTTC. Translating it yields CASSVGGQIQETQYF.

The chain has TRBV14 and TRBJ1-1, with D tentatively TRBD1 (5 bases). V gave up 3 bases and J gave up 4 bases, with 9 bases separating them. The CDR3 length is 13 residues. The germline gives CDR1 SGHDN, CDR2 FVKESK. The CDR3 spells CASSQKGATEAFF. The CDR3 region has the DNA TGTGCCAGCAGCCAGAAAGGGGCCACTGAAGCTTTCTTT.

The gene calls are TRBV11-2 and TRBJ2-1; D is uncertain. Trimming left V 1 base short and J 4 bases short, with 11 bases between. Germline V gene data show CDR1 as SGHAT and CDR2 as FQNNGV. The CDR3 has 15 amino acids. The CDR3, as DNA: TGTGCCAGCAGCTTAGCGCCAGGTTCATACAATGAGCAGTTCTTC. Translation: CASSLAPGSYNEQFF.

V usage is TRBV7-9 and J usage is TRBJ1-1, with TRBD1 as a possible D gene (5 bases). Germline V gene lookup returns CDR1 SEHNR and CDR2 FQNEAQ (reference sequence). There are 14 residues in the CDR3. Deletions cut 7 bases from V and 2 bases from J, with 14 bases between. The CDR3: CASTRVDRNTEAFF. CDR3 nucleotide sequence: TGTGCCAGCACCCGAGTTGACAGAAACACTGAAGCTTTCTTT.

The V and J genes are TRBV11-2 and TRBJ2-3; 8 nucleotides align to TRBD2. The V and J ends lost 3 bases and 6 bases, in that order; junction bases with no gene match: 11. The CDR3 totals 16 residues. CDR1 SGHAT and CDR2 FQNNGV come from the germline V gene. CDR3 sequence (DNA): TGTGCCAGCAGCTTTTCGAACGGACTAGCCCAGGATACGCAGTATTTT. This codes for CASSFSNGLAQDTQYF.

The rearrangement links TRBV4-2 to TRBJ1-3; D is unclear. Germline CDR1 is LGHNA and CDR2 is YNFKEQ. The CDR3 extends over 14 amino acids. V shed 0 bases and J shed 0 bases, with 3 bases lying between them. CDR3 residues: CASSQDNSGNTIYF. DNA for the CDR3: TGTGCCAGCAGCCAAGATAACTCTGGAAACACCATATATTTT.

The V and J genes are TRBV6-5 and TRBJ2-7; D is undetermined. Germline-derived CDR1 and CDR2 are MNHEY and SVGAGI. The V end lost 2 bases, the J end lost 1 base, and 9 bases lay between the germline ends. The CDR3 has 14 residues. CDR3 nucleotide sequence: TGTGCCAGCAGTTACGAACGTCGGTCCTACGAGCAGTACTTC. Translation: CASSYERRSYEQYF.

This rearrangement joins TRBV7-9 to TRBJ2-3; 10 nucleotides align to TRBD2. The germline V gene encodes CDR1 SEHNR and CDR2 FQNEAQ (reference sequence). The CDR3 contains 15 residues. The V segment lost 0 bases and the J segment 4 bases; nucleotides outside the gene matches: 1. The CDR3 nucleotides are TGTGCCAGCAGCTTAGCGCTAGCGGGAGCAGATACGCAGTATTTT. Protein sequence: CASSLALAGADTQYF. The full variable domain, rest sourced from reference TRBV7-9 and TRBJ2-3, is DTGVSQNPRHKITKRGQNVTFRCDPISEHNRLYWYRQTLGQGPEFLTYFQNEAQLEKSRLLSDRFSAERPKGSFSTLEIQRTEQGDSAMYLCASSLALAGADTQYFGPGTRLTVL.

This chain uses TRBV5-1 with TRBJ1-3; 9 positions match TRBD1. This CDR3 comprises 17 residues. V lost 4 bases to trimming and J lost 1 base; unmatched junction nucleotides: 9. CDR1 is SGHRS and CDR2 is YFSETQ in the germline V gene. The DNA of the CDR3 is TGCGCCAGCAGCCGCGAACCCGGGACAGGGTCTGGAAACACCATATATTTT. This translates into CASSREPGTGSGNTIYF.

This chain joins TRBV28 and TRBJ2-5; TRBD1 is a possible D gene (6 bases). The germline gives CDR1 MDHEN, CDR2 SYDVKM. This CDR3 spans 14 amino acids. V was shortened by 3 bases and J by 9 bases, with 17 bases between the two germline ends. The CDR3 DNA reads TGTGCCAGCAGTTTTTCAGGGGTAGGGGGTGCCCAGTACTTC. The encoded protein is CASSFSGVGGAQYF.

The chain couples TRBV19 to TRBJ2-5, with 16 nucleotides matching TRBD2. Germline-derived CDR1 and CDR2 are LNHDA and SQIVND (reference sequence). V shed 3 bases, J shed 5 bases, and the junction held 9 bases outside the gene matches. The CDR3 covers 18 residues. The CDR3 sequence is CASSIGTSGRAPRETQYF. In DNA, the CDR3 is TGTGCCAGTAGTATCGGGACTAGCGGGAGGGCCCCCCGGGAGACCCAGTACTTC.

Only one count was recorded for this clone. The chain combines TRBV5-6 with TRBJ1-1, with D unresolved. Germline CDR1 and CDR2: SGHDT and YYEEEE. The length of the CDR3 is 15 residues. The ends were cut back, 3 bases at V and 5 bases at J, with 17 bases in the middle. The CDR3 region is CASSSPTEGETEAFF. The CDR3 nucleotides read TGTGCCAGCAGCTCCCCGACGGAGGGCGAAACTGAAGCTTTCTTT.

The V call is TRBV6-1, the J call TRBJ1-5; 9 bases fit TRBD1. Trimming cost V 1 base and J 3 bases; bases outside gene matches: 4. Germline CDR1 MNHNS, CDR2 SASEGT. CDR3 length: 16 amino acids. The CDR3 is CASSEVQGANNQPQHF. The CDR3 coding sequence is TGTGCCAGCAGTGAAGTACAGGGGGCGAACAATCAGCCCCAGCATTTT.

The rearrangement joins TRBV19 to TRBJ1-4, with TRBD1 identical over 7 bases. Trimming at V came to 5 bases and at J to 0 bases, leaving 3 bases not matched to a gene. CDR1 and CDR2 (germline): LNHDA, SQIVND (reference sequence). There are 15 residues in the CDR3. CDR3 bases: TGTGCCAGTAGTCCGGGACAGCCAACTAATGAAAAACTGTTTTTT. Translating it yields CASSPGQPTNEKLFF.

The chain links TRBV5-1 to TRBJ1-5; the D gene is possibly TRBD1 (5 bases). Trimming removed 0 bases from V and 7 bases from J, with 11 bases in between. This CDR3 contains 14 residues. CDR1 and CDR2 (germline): SGHRS, YFSETQ. CDR3 nucleotide sequence: TGCGCCAGCAGCTTGGAGGGGTCCGGGCAGCCCCAGCATTTT. Its translation: CASSLEGSGQPQHF. The full variable domain, rest sourced from reference TRBV5-1 and TRBJ1-5, is KAGVTQTPRYLIKTRGQQVTLSCSPISGHRSVSWYQQTPGQGLQFLFEYFSETQRNKGNFPGRFSGRQFSNSRSEMNVSTLELGDSALYLCASSLEGSGQPQHFGDGTRLSIL.

V is TRBV27 and J is TRBJ1-5; D may be TRBD1 (6 bases). The V gene lost 3 bases and the J gene lost 6 bases, with 12 bases spanning the gap. The CDR3 has 14 residues. Germline-derived CDR1 and CDR2 are MNHEY and SMNVEV (reference sequence). The CDR3, as DNA: TGTGCCAGCAGTTTGAGGGGGACGAGTCAGCCCCAGCATTTT. It yields the protein CASSLRGTSQPQHF.

The CDR3 spells CASTYSGGAQTEAFF. The CDR3, as DNA: TGTGCCAGCACCTATTCGGGGGGCGCACAGACTGAAGCTTTCTTT. The chain combines TRBV5-4 with TRBJ1-1, with a tentative D call TRBD1 (6 bases). Germline assignment: CDR1 SGHNT and CDR2 YYREEE (reference sequence). The CDR3 covers 15 residues. The ends were cut back, 6 bases at V and 5 bases at J, with 20 bases in the middle.

This clone was seen more than once but under ten times. The chain joins TRBV5-4 to TRBJ2-5; tentatively, D is TRBD1 (5 bases). The CDR3 has 16 residues. The V gene lost 4 bases and the J gene lost 1 base, with 17 bases spanning the gap. CDR1 and CDR2 from the germline V gene are SGHNT and YYREEE (reference sequence). The CDR3 nucleotides read TGTGCCAGCAGCCTGGGCAGGGCCTCCCTCCAAGAGACCCAGTACTTC. It specifies CASSLGRASLQETQYF.

The chain uses TRBV6-1 and TRBJ2-1, with a possible D match to TRBD1 (6 bases). V was clipped by 7 bases and J by 4 bases, with 11 bases between them. This CDR3 has 13 amino acids. CDR1 and CDR2 (germline): MNHNS, SASEGT. CDR3: CASTAGAYNEQFF. CDR3 nucleotides: TGTGCCAGCACGGCAGGGGCGTACAATGAGCAGTTCTTC.

This chain links TRBV19 with TRBJ1-1; TRBD1 is a possible D gene (5 bases). The CDR3 has 16 residues. Trimming stripped 4 bases from V and 1 base from J, with 16 bases between. Germline loops: CDR1 LNHDA, CDR2 SQIVND (reference sequence). The CDR3 DNA sequence: TGTGCCAGTAGTAATCAAGGCAAAACAGGGAACACTGAAGCTTTCTTT. It yields the protein CASSNQGKTGNTEAFF.

This clone is a singleton in its sample. The chain links TRBV11-2 to TRBJ2-1; no reliable D call. The germline V gene has CDR1 SGHAT and CDR2 FQNNGV. The V end lost 5 bases, the J end lost 9 bases, and 17 bases lay between the germline ends. CDR3 length: 14 residues. The CDR3 reads CASSRNTELGEQFF. In DNA, the CDR3 is TGTGCCAGCAGCCGTAACACGGAGCTTGGTGAGCAGTTCTTC.

This sequence joins TRBV7-9 and TRBJ1-1; possible D gene TRBD1, 5 bases. The CDR3 loop spans 12 amino acids. V was shortened by 11 bases and J by 5 bases, with 15 bases between the two germline ends. Germline V gene lookup returns CDR1 SEHNR and CDR2 FQNEAQ (reference sequence). For the CDR3, the DNA is TGTGCCGGAGAGGCGGGGGGAACTGAAGCTTTCTTT. It translates to CAGEAGGTEAFF.

V usage is TRBV30 and J usage is TRBJ2-7; D possibly corresponds to TRBD2 (6 bases). The germline V and J ends were trimmed by 4 bases and 4 bases, with 17 bases remaining between them. Per germline, CDR1 GTSNPN and CDR2 SVGIG (reference sequence). The CDR3 totals 14 residues. In nucleotides, the CDR3 is TGTGCCTGGATACGGGACTCCGACTCTTACGAGCAGTACTTC. Its protein is CAWIRDSDSYEQYF.

CDR3 in amino acids: CASSEGPRNEQFF. The CDR3 bases are TGTGCCAGCTCCGAGGGCCCCCGCAATGAGCAGTTCTTC. The chain links TRBV6-4 to TRBJ2-1, with D possibly being TRBD2 (5 bases). Germline V gives CDR1 MRHNA, CDR2 SNTAGT. V dropped 8 bases and J dropped 6 bases, with 14 bases sitting between them. The CDR3 runs to 13 residues.

This chain uses TRBV6-1 with TRBJ2-5; 8 bases agree with TRBD1. Per the germline V gene, CDR1 is MNHNS and CDR2 is SASEGT. J was trimmed by 5 bases and V by 1 base; bases with no gene match: 15. This CDR3 region has 18 residues. CDR3 amino acids: CASSEEEVGRTGLETQYF. The CDR3 DNA reads TGTGCCAGCAGTGAAGAGGAGGTGGGACGGACAGGGCTGGAGACCCAGTACTTC.

The J gene is TRBJ2-3, the V gene TRBV14; 13 nucleotides line up with TRBD2. Germline CDR1 and CDR2: SGHDN and FVKESK. V was pared by 4 bases and J by 2 bases, with 12 bases of the junction left unmatched. The CDR3 sequence is 19 residues long. The CDR3 spells CASSRLGPGLAGFTDTQYF. The CDR3 DNA sequence: TGTGCCAGCAGCCGACTAGGACCGGGACTAGCGGGGTTCACAGATACGCAGTATTTT.

DNA for the CDR3: TGTGCCAGCAGCTTGGTGGGGGGGCTACGAGGCTACACCTTC. It is translated as CASSLVGGLRGYTF. This chain connects TRBV5-4 to TRBJ1-2; TRBD1 might be the D (6 bases). Per germline, CDR1 SGHNT and CDR2 YYREEE (reference sequence). The V end lost 0 bases, the J end lost 8 bases, and 14 bases lay between the germline ends. The CDR3 runs to 14 residues. The full variable domain, with the rest looked up from reference TRBV5-4 and TRBJ1-2, is ETGVTQSPTHLIKTRGQQVTLRCSSQSGHNTVSWYQQALGQGPQFIFQYYREEENGRGNFPPRFSGLQFPNYSSELNVNALELDDSALYLCASSLVGGLRGYTFGSGTRLTVV.

V and J are TRBV28 and TRBJ2-7; perhaps TRBD1 as D (6 bases). Trimming cost V 4 bases and J 2 bases, with 12 bases left between them. Germline V gene lookup returns CDR1 MDHEN and CDR2 SYDVKM. The CDR3 extends over 14 amino acids. CDR3 in DNA: TGTGCCAGCAGTTCACCCCGACAGGCCTACGAGCAGTACTTC. This encodes CASSSPRQAYEQYF.

This chain connects TRBV14 to TRBJ1-3; 8 bases align to TRBD1. Germline-derived CDR1 and CDR2 are SGHDN and FVKESK. Trimming removed 4 bases from V and 3 bases from J; junction bases left unmatched: 11. The CDR3 totals 17 residues. The CDR3 spells CASSPFPGGTSGNTIYF. CDR3 DNA sequence: TGTGCCAGCAGCCCCTTTCCAGGGGGCACTAGTGGAAACACCATATATTTT.

This sequence joins TRBV5-1 and TRBJ1-3; a weak D match, TRBD1 (5 bases). V dropped 2 bases and J dropped 2 bases, with 17 bases sitting between them. This CDR3 contains 17 residues. CDR1 is SGHRS and CDR2 is YFSETQ in the germline V gene. The chain's CDR3 is CASSFGGSGQPGNTIYF. The CDR3 coding sequence is TGCGCCAGCAGCTTCGGGGGTTCAGGGCAACCTGGAAACACCATATATTTT.

The V and J genes are TRBV28 and TRBJ2-1; TRBD1 aligns across 7 bases. CDR3 length equals 13 residues. Trimming at V came to 9 bases and at J to 2 bases, leaving 4 bases not matched to a gene. Germline loops: CDR1 MDHEN, CDR2 SYDVKM. CDR3 coding DNA: TGTGCCAGTCTTGGACAGGCCTACAATGAGCAGTTCTTC. It translates to CASLGQAYNEQFF.

This clone occurred once. The rearrangement joins TRBV5-8 to TRBJ2-7; 8 nucleotides line up with TRBD1. CDR1 and CDR2 (germline): SGHTS, YDEGEE. Losses at the gene ends were 5 bases for V and 1 base for J; bases not matched to a gene: 5. This CDR3 region has 14 residues. The CDR3 sequence is CASRGRGRSYEQYF. The CDR3 bases are TGTGCCAGCAGAGGCAGGGGGCGTTCCTACGAGCAGTACTTC.